The present T cell receptor (beta chain) was sequenced within a study of blood T cell repertoires in COVID-19. Background on the study: T cells, B-cell-depleted T cells, or PBMCs provided the cDNA or gDNA that served as material.

Assay used: immunoSEQ multiplex PCR; TCRdb lists only in-frame clones, some missing. The repertoire includes 250,000 or so clones, 90% of them detected once, and under 2.5% sits in the top ten. The V gene's germline CDR1 is MNHEY and CDR2 SVGAGI. V lost 5 bases, J lost 1 base, and 2 bases stayed unmatched. This CDR3 has 15 amino acids. V gene TRBV6-5 combines with J gene TRBJ2-7, with 13 positions matching TRBD2. This TCR derives from a woman aged 60 to 75 with COVID-19, enrolled during active disease. Sequencing was performed on peripheral blood. Here the CDR3 DNA reads TGTGCCAGCAGTCGACTAGCGGGGGGTTCCTACGAGCAGTACTTC. Amino acid sequence: CASSRLAGGSYEQYF.